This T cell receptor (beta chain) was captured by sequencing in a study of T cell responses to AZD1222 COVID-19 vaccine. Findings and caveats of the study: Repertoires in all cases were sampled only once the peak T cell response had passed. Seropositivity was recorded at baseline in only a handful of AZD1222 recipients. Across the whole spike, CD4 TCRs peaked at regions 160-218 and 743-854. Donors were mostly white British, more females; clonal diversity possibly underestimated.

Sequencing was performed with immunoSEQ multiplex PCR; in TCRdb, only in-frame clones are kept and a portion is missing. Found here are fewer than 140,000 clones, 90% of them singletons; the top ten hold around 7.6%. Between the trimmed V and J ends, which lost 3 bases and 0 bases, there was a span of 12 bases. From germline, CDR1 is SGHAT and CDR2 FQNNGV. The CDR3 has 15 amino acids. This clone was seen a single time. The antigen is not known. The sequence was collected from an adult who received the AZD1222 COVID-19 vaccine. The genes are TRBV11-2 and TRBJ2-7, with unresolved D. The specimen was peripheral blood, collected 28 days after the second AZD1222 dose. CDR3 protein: CASSFLAHHSYEQYF. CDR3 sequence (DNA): TGTGCCAGCAGCTTTTTGGCCCATCACTCCTACGAGCAGTACTTC. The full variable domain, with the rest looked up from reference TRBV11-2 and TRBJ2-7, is EAGVAQSPRYKIIEKRQSVAFWCNPISGHATLYWYQQILGQGPKLLIQFQNNGVVDDSQLPKDRFSAERLKGVDSTLKIQPAKLEDSAVYLCASSFLAHHSYEQYFGPGTRLTVT.